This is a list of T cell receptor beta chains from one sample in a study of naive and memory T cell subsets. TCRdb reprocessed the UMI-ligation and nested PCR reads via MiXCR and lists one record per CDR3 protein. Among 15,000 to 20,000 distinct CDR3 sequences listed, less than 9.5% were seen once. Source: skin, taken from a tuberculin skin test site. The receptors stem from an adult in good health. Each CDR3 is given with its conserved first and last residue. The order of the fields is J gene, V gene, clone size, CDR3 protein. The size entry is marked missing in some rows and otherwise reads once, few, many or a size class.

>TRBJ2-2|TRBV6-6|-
CASRGGQGYDGELFF
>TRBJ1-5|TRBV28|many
CASSSGAGQNQPQHF
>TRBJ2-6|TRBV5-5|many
CASRRDLFSGANVLTF
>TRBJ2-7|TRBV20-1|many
CSARTSRSLSYEQYF
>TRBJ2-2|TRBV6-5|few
CASSRGPTLQNTGELFF
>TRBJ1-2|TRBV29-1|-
CSGEWGAYGYTF
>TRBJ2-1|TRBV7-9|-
CASSVDTRDIYNEQFF
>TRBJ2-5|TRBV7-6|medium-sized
CASSLGPQETQYF
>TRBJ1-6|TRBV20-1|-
CSAGPQGWGESAPLHF
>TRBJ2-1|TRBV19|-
CASTLTIAGRYNEQFF
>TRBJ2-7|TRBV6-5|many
CASSLTGTGSYEQYF
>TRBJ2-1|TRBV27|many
CASSWGDSYNEQFF
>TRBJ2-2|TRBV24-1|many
CATSGHNTGELFF
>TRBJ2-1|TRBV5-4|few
CASSSRGGYEQFF
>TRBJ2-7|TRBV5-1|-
CASSWGTGIEQYF
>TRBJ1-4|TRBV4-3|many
CASSRRGRGEKLFF
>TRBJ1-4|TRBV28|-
CASRSPRQGEEEKLFF
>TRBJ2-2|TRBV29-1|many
CSAAGTEIPGELFF
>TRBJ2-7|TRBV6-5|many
CASSYGTGGNEQYF
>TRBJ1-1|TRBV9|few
CASSAGGVTEAFF
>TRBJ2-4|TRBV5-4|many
CASSLGTLRGVSKNIQYF
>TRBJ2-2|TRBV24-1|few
CATSDPSDRELFF
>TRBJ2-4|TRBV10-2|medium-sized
CASSDLAGGMTLAKNIQYF
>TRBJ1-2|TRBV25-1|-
CASSEFGTGGYGYTF